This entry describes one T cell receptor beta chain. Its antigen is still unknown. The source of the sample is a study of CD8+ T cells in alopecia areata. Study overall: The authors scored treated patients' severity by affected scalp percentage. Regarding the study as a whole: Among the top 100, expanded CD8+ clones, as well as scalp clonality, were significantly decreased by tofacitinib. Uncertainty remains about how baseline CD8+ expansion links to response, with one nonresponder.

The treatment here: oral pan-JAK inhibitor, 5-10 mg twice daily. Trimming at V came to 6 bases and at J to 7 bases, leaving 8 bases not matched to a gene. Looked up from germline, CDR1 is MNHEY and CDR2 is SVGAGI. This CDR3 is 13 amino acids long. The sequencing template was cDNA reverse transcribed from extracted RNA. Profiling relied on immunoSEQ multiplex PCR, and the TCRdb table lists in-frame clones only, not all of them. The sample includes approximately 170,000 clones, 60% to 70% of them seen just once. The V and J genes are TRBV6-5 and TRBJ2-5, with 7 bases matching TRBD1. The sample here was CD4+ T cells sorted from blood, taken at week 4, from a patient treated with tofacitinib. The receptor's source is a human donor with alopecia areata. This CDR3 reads CASRATGVGTQYF. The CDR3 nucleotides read TGTGCCAGCAGGGCCACAGGGGTAGGGACCCAGTACTTC.